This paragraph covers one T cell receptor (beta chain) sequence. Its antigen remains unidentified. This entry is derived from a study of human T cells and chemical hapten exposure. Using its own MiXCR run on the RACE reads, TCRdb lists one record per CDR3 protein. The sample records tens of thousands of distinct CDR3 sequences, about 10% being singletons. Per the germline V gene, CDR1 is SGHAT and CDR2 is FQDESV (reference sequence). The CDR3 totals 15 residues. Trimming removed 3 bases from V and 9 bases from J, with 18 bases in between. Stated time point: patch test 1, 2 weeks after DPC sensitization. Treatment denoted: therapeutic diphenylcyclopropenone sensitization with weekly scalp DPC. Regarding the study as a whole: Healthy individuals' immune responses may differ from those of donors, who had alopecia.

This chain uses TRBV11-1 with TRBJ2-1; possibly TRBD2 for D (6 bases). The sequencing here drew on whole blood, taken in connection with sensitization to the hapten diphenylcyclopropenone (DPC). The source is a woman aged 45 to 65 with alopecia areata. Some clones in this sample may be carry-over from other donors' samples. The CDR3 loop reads CASSLTGVSPGEQFF. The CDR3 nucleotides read TGTGCCAGCAGCTTGACGGGAGTGTCGCCGGGTGAGCAGTTCTTC.